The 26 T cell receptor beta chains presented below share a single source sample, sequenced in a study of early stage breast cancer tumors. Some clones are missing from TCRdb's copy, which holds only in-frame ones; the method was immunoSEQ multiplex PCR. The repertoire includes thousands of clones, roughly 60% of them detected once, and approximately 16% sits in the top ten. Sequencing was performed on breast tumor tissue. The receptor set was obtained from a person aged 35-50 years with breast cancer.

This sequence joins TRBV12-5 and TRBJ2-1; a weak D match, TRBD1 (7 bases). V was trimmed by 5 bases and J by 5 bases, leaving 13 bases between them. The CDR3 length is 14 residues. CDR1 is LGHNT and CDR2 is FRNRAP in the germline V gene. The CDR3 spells CASGPRGENNEQFF. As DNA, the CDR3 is TGTGCTAGTGGTCCCAGGGGGGAAAACAATGAGCAGTTCTTC.

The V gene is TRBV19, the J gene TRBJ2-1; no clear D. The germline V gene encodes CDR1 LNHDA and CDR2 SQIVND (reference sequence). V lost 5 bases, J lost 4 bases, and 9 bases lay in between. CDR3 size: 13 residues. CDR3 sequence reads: CASSLTSYNEQFF. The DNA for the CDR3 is TGTGCCAGTAGTCTAACTTCTTACAATGAGCAGTTCTTC.

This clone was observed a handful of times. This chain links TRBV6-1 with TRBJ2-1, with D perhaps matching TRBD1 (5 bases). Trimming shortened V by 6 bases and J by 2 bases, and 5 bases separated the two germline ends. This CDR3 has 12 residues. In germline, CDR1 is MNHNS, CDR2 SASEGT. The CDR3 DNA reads TGTGCCAGCAGGGGGCCCTACAATGAGCAGTTCTTC. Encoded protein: CASRGPYNEQFF.

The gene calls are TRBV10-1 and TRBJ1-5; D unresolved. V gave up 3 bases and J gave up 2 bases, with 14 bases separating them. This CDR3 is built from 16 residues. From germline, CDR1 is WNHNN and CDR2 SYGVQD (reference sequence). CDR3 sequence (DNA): TGCGCCAGCAGTGACCCGGACTCCTTGGGCAATCAGCCCCAGCATTTT. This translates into CASSDPDSLGNQPQHF.

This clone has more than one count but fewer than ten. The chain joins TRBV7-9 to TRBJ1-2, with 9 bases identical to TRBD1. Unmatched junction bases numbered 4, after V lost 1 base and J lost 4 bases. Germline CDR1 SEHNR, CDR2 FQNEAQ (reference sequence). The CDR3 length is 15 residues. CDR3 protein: CASSLGTGELYGYTF. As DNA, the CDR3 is TGTGCCAGCAGCTTAGGGACAGGGGAGCTCTATGGCTACACCTTC.

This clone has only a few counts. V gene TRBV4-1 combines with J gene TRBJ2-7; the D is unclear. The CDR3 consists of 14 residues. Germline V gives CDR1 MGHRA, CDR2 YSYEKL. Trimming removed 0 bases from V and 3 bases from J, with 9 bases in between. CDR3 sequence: CASSQDEANYEQYF. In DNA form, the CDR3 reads TGCGCCAGCAGCCAAGATGAGGCCAACTACGAGCAGTACTTC.

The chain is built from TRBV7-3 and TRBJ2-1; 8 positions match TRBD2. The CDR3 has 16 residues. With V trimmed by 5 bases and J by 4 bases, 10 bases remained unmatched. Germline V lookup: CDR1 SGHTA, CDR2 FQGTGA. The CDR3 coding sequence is TGTGCCAGCAGCCAAGGGCCAGCGGGAGCTTACAATGAGCAGTTCTTC. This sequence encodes CASSQGPAGAYNEQFF. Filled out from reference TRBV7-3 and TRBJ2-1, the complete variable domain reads GAGVSQTPSNKVTEKGKYVELRCDPISGHTALYWYRQSLGQGPEFLIYFQGTGAADDSGLPNDRFFAVRPEGSVSTLKIQRTERGDSAVYLCASSQGPAGAYNEQFFGPGTRLTVL.

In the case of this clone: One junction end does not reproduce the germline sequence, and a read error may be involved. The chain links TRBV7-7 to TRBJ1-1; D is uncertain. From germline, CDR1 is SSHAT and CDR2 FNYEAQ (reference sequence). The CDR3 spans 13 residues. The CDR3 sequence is CASSLHLNTEAFF. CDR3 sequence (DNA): TGTGCTAGCAGCTTACACTTGAACACTGAAGCTTTCTTT.

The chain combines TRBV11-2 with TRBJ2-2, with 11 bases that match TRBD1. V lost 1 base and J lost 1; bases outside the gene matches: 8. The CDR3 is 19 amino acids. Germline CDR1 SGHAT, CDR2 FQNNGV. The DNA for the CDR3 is TGTGCCAGCAGCTTAGGGACAGGGGGCAAAAATTTGAACACCGGGGAGCTGTTTTTT. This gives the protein CASSLGTGGKNLNTGELFF.

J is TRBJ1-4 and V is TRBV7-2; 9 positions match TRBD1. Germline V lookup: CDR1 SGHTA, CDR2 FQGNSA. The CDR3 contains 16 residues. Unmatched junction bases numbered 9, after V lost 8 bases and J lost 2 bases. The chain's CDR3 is CASRTGEWGTNEKLFF. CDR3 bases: TGTGCCAGCCGGACAGGGGAGTGGGGGACTAATGAAAAACTGTTTTTT. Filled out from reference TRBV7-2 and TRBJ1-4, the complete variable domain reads GAGVSQSPSNKVTEKGKDVELRCDPISGHTALYWYRQSLGQGLEFLIYFQGNSAPDKSGLPSDRFSAERTGGSVSTLTIQRTQQEDSAVYLCASRTGEWGTNEKLFFGSGTQLSVL.

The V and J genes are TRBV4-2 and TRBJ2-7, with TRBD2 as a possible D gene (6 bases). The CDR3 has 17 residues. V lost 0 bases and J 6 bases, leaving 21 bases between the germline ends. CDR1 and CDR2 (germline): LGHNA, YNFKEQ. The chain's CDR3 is CASSQDLRRGAGGEQYF. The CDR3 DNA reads TGTGCCAGCAGCCAAGATCTCCGGCGGGGCGCCGGGGGCGAGCAGTACTTC.

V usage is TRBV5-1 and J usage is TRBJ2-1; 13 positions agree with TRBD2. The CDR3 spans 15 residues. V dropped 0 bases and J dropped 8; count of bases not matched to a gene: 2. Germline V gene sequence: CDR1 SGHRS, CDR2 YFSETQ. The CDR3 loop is CASSLEGTSGDEQFF. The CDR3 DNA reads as TGCGCCAGCAGCTTGGAGGGGACTAGCGGGGATGAGCAGTTCTTC.

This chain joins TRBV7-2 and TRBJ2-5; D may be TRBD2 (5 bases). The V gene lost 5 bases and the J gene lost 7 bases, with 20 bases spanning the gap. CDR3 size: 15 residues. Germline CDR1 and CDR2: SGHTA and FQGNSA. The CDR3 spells CASSPDGNDGRTQYF. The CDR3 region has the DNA TGTGCCAGCAGCCCGGACGGGAATGACGGTAGGACCCAGTACTTC.

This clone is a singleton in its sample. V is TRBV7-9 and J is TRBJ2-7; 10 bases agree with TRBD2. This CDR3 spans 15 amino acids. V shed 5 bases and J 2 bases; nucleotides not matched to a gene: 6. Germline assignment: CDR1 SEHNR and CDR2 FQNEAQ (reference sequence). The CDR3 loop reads CASSSGTSVTYEQYF. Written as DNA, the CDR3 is TGTGCCAGCAGCAGTGGGACTAGCGTTACCTACGAGCAGTACTTC.

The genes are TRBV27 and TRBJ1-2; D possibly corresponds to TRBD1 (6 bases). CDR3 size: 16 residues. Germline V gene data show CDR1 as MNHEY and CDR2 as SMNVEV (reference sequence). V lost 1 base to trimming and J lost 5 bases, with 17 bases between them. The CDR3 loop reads CASSLYAGDLGYGYTF. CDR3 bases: TGTGCCAGCAGTTTATACGCAGGGGACTTAGGATATGGCTACACCTTC.

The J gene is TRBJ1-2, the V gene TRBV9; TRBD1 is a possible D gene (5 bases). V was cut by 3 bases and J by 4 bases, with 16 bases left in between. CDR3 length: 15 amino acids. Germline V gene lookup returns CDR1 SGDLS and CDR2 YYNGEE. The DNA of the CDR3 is TGTGCCAGCAGCGCCTACAGGAAATCCCTCTATGGCTACACCTTC. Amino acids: CASSAYRKSLYGYTF.

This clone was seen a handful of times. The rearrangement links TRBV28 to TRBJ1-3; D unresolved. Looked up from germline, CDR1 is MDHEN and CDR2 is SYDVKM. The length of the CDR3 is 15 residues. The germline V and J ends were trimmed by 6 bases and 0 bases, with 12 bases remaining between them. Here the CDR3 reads CASRGYEVSGNTIYF. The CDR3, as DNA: TGTGCCAGCAGGGGGTATGAGGTCTCTGGAAACACCATATATTTT.

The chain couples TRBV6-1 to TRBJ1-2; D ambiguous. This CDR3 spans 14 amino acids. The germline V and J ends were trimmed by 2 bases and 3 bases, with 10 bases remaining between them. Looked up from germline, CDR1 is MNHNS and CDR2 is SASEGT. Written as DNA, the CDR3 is TGTGCCAGCAGTGAACTGGGAGGACACTATGGCTACACCTTC. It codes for CASSELGGHYGYTF.

The CDR3 DNA reads as TGTGCCAGCAGTTTATCGAGGAGCTCCTACGAGCAGTACTTC. Encoded protein: CASSLSRSSYEQYF. The chain uses TRBV27 and TRBJ2-7, with unresolved D. V lost 0 bases to trimming and J lost 0 bases, with 6 bases between them. The V gene's germline CDR1 is MNHEY and CDR2 SMNVEV (reference sequence). The CDR3 has 14 residues.

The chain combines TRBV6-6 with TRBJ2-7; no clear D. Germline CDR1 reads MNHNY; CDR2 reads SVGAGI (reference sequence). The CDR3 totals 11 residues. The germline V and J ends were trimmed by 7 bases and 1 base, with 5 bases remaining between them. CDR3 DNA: TGTGCCAGCACTAGTTCCTACGAGCAGTACTTC. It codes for CASTSSYEQYF.

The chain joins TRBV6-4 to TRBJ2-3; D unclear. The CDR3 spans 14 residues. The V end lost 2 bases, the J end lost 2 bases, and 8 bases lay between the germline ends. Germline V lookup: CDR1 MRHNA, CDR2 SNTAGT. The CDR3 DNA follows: TGTGCCAGCAGTGACACCGTCTACACAGATACGCAGTATTTT. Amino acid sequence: CASSDTVYTDTQYF.

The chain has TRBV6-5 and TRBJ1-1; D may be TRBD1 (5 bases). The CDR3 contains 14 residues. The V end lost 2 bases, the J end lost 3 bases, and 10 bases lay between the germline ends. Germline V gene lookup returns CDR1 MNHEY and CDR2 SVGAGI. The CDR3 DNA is TGTGCCAGCAGTTACGGGGCCGGGTACACTGAAGCTTTCTTT. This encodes CASSYGAGYTEAFF.

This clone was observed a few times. The CDR3 loop reads CASIGTGDEQYF. CDR3 bases: TGTGCCAGCATTGGGACAGGGGACGAGCAGTACTTC. The chain couples TRBV27 to TRBJ2-7; 10 bases fit TRBD1. CDR3 size: 12 residues. CDR1 and CDR2 (germline): MNHEY, SMNVEV (reference sequence). Losses at the gene ends were 7 bases for V and 5 bases for J; bases not matched to a gene: 2.

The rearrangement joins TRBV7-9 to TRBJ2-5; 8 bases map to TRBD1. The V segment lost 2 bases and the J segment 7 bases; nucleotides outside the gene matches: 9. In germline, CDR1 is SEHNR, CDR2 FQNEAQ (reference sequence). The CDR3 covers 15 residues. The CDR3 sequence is CASSLTDRAAWTQYF. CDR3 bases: TGTGCCAGCAGCTTAACGGACAGGGCCGCGTGGACCCAGTACTTC. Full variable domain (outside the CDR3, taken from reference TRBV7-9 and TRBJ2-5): DTGVSQNPRHKITKRGQNVTFRCDPISEHNRLYWYRQTLGQGPEFLTYFQNEAQLEKSRLLSDRFSAERPKGSFSTLEIQRTEQGDSAMYLCASSLTDRAAWTQYFGPGTRLLVL.

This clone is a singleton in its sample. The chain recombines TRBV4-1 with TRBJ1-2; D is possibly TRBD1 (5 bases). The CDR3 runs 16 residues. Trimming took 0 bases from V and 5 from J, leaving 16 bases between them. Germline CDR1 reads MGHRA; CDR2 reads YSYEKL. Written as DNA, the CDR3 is TGCGCCAGCAGCCAAGAGGTCGCAGGGCAGGGATATGGCTACACCTTC. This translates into CASSQEVAGQGYGYTF.

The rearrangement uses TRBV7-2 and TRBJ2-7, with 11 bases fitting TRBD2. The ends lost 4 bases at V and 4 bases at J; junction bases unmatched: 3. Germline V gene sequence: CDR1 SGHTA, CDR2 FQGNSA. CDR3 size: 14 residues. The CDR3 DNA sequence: TGTGCCAGCAGCTCCGGGACTAGCGGTTACGAGCAGTACTTC. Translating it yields CASSSGTSGYEQYF.